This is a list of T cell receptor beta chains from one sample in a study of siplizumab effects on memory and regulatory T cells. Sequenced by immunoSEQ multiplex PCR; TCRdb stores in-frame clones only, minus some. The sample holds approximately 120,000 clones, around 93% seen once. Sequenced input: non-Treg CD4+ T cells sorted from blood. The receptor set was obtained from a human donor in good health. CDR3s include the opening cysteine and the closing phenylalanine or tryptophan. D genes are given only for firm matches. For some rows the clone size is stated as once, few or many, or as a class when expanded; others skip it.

CASRVSGYEQYF | TGTGCCAGCAGAGTTAGCGGCTACGAGCAGTACTTC | . | TRBJ2-7 | TRBV10-3 | .
CASSLAGGATNEKLFF | TGCGCCAGCAGCCTGGCGGGCGGGGCAACTAATGAAAAACTGTTTTTT | . | TRBJ1-4 | TRBV5-1 | .
CASSFRTSGVTDTQYF | TGTGCCAGCAGTTTCCGGACTAGCGGGGTCACAGATACGCAGTATTTT | . | TRBJ2-3 | TRBV6-5 | TRBD2
CASSGWTSGGAKSTQYF | TGTGCCAGCAGTGGCTGGACTAGCGGGGGCGCCAAGAGTACCCAGTACTTC | . | TRBJ2-5 | TRBV2 | TRBD2
CASSVRWAAWDEQFF | TGTGCCAGTAGTGTTCGGTGGGCAGCTTGGGATGAGCAGTTCTTC | . | TRBJ2-1 | TRBV19 | .
CASSTGDRIGSPLHF | TGTGCCAGTAGTACGGGGGACAGGATCGGATCACCCCTCCACTTT | . | TRBJ1-6 | TRBV19 | TRBD1
CASSSTPTGTGSTEAFF | TGTGCCAGCAGCTCGACACCAACCGGGACAGGGAGCACTGAAGCTTTCTTT | . | TRBJ1-1 | TRBV7-6 | TRBD1
CASSPPGGLSETQYF | TGTGCCAGCAGTCCCCCCGGGGGTTTGTCGGAGACCCAGTACTTC | . | TRBJ2-5 | TRBV27 | .
CSARPGDGYTF | TGCAGTGCTAGACCGGGAGACGGCTACACCTTC | . | TRBJ1-2 | TRBV20-1 | .
CASRKRDTDGYTF | TGTGCCAGCAGGAAACGGGACACCGATGGCTACACCTTC | . | TRBJ1-2 | TRBV4-2 | .
CASSLGDPVGEQYF | TGTGCCAGCAGTTTGGGGGACCCCGTGGGCGAGCAGTACTTC | few | TRBJ2-7 | TRBV28 | .
CASSPSISSGNTIYF | TGTGCCAGCTCACCCTCGATTTCCTCCGGAAACACCATATATTTT | . | TRBJ1-3 | TRBV18 | .
CASSLKGTEAFF | TGTGCCAGCAGCTTGAAGGGCACTGAAGCTTTCTTT | . | TRBJ1-1 | TRBV7-2 | .
CACQGRGYQPQHF | TGTGCCTGCCAGGGCAGGGGATATCAGCCCCAGCATTTT | . | TRBJ1-5 | TRBV30 | .
CASNRGVGELFF | TGTGCCAGCAACAGGGGCGTCGGGGAGCTGTTTTTT | . | TRBJ2-2 | TRBV7-9 | TRBD1
CASSFGTETEAFF | TGTGCCAGCAGCTTTGGGACGGAAACTGAAGCTTTCTTT | once | TRBJ1-1 | TRBV11-3 | .
CASGLWGWNEQYF | TGTGCTAGTGGTTTGTGGGGATGGAACGAGCAGTACTTC | once | TRBJ2-7 | TRBV12-5 | .
CASSIGYSYEQYF | TGTGCCAGTAGTATAGGCTATTCCTACGAGCAGTACTTC | . | TRBJ2-7 | TRBV19 | .
CAWSNPLQGASGQPQHF | TGTGCCTGGAGCAACCCCCTACAGGGGGCATCGGGTCAGCCCCAGCATTTT | . | TRBJ1-5 | TRBV30 | TRBD1
CASSQEGRQGAGEKLFF | TGCGCCAGCAGCCAAGAAGGGCGACAGGGGGCAGGTGAAAAACTGTTTTTT | . | TRBJ1-4 | TRBV4-3 | TRBD1
CAISPEEGIYGYTF | TGTGCCATCAGTCCCGAGGAGGGAATCTATGGCTACACCTTC | once | TRBJ1-2 | TRBV10-3 | .
CASSPLSGPKETQYF | TGTGCCAGCTCACCACTGTCGGGGCCAAAAGAGACCCAGTACTTC | . | TRBJ2-5 | TRBV18 | .
CASSLPTSGGSYEQYF | TGTGCCAGCAGCTTACCAACTAGCGGGGGCTCCTACGAGCAGTACTTC | . | TRBJ2-7 | TRBV7-9 | TRBD2
CASSSLIGDTIYF | TGCGCCAGCAGCTCATTGATCGGAGACACCATATATTTT | . | TRBJ1-3 | TRBV5-1 | .
CASSTPGLVETQYF | TGTGCCAGCAGCACCCCCGGACTCGTGGAGACCCAGTACTTC | once | TRBJ2-5 | TRBV5-4 | .
CASSYHGTGAFEQYF | TGTGCCAGCAGCTACCATGGGACAGGGGCATTCGAGCAGTACTTC | . | TRBJ2-7 | TRBV11-2 | TRBD1
CASSFSGTGDQPQHF | TGTGCCAGCAGCTTCTCCGGGACAGGTGATCAGCCCCAGCATTTT | . | TRBJ1-5 | TRBV7-2 | TRBD1
CASSLETEAYEQYF | TGTGCCAGCAGCTTAGAGACAGAAGCCTACGAGCAGTACTTC | . | TRBJ2-7 | TRBV13 | .
CASSYQRFPETQYF | TGTGCCAGCAGTTATCAGCGTTTCCCAGAGACCCAGTACTTC | . | TRBJ2-5 | TRBV6-5 | .
CASRVRLAGDHTGELFF | TGTGCCAGCAGAGTACGACTAGCGGGGGACCACACCGGGGAGCTGTTTTTT | . | TRBJ2-2 | TRBV13 | TRBD2
CASSLATAAQETQYF | TGTGCCAGCAGCTTGGCAACAGCCGCCCAAGAGACCCAGTACTTC | . | TRBJ2-5 | TRBV5-6 | .
CASAREEYGYTF | TGTGCCAGCGCCAGGGAGGAGTATGGCTACACCTTC | . | TRBJ1-2 | TRBV13 | .
CASALDRLYGYTF | TGCGCCAGCGCCTTGGACAGACTTTATGGCTACACCTTC | . | TRBJ1-2 | TRBV5-1 | .
CASGRQFLYGYTF | TGTGCCAGCGGACGACAGTTCCTCTATGGCTACACCTTC | . | TRBJ1-2 | TRBV6-4 | .
CASSSGGGRETQYF | TGTGCCAGCAGTTCTGGCGGGGGACGGGAGACCCAGTACTTC | . | TRBJ2-5 | TRBV28 | TRBD2
CASSDFPDTQYF | TGTGCCAGCAGCGACTTTCCAGATACGCAGTATTTT | . | TRBJ2-3 | TRBV7-2 | .
CASRGLAGNTGELFF | TGTGCCAGCAGGGGACTAGCGGGGAACACCGGGGAGCTGTTTTTT | . | TRBJ2-2 | TRBV7-9 | TRBD2
CASSQGTSGGPETQYF | TGCGCCAGCAGCCAGGGGACTAGCGGGGGACCAGAGACCCAGTACTTC | . | TRBJ2-5 | TRBV4-1 | TRBD2
CASSPQQQSDYGYTF | TGTGCCAGCAGCCCGCAACAGCAATCAGACTATGGCTACACCTTC | . | TRBJ1-2 | TRBV5-4 | .
CASSLGTTLYEQYF | TGTGCCAGCAGTTTAGGAACCACCCTCTACGAGCAGTACTTC | . | TRBJ2-7 | TRBV27 | .
CAISGVRERGENTEAFF | TGTGCCATCAGTGGGGTTAGGGAGAGGGGCGAAAACACTGAAGCTTTCTTT | . | TRBJ1-1 | TRBV10-3 | .
CASSGQGGSSYEQYF | TGTGCCAGCAGTGGACAGGGAGGGAGCTCCTACGAGCAGTACTTC | . | TRBJ2-7 | TRBV6-1 | .
CASGPRLPGGAGNEQFF | TGTGCTAGTGGTCCTCGCCTTCCGGGGGGGGCGGGCAATGAGCAGTTCTTC | . | TRBJ2-1 | TRBV12-5 | TRBD2
CASSFDGTSWYEQYF | TGCGCCAGCAGCTTTGATGGGACTAGCTGGTACGAGCAGTACTTC | . | TRBJ2-7 | TRBV5-1 | TRBD2
CASSLYGTSETQYF | TGTGCCAGCAGCTTATACGGGACCTCAGAGACCCAGTACTTC | . | TRBJ2-5 | TRBV7-9 | .
CASSKVGARTEAFF | TGTGCCAGCAGTAAGGTGGGGGCGAGGACTGAAGCTTTCTTT | once | TRBJ1-1 | TRBV27 | .
CALETNYGYTF | TGTGCGCTGGAAACTAACTATGGCTACACCTTC | . | TRBJ1-2 | TRBV2 | .
CASRRTFNTEAFF | TGTGCCAGCAGGAGGACTTTCAACACTGAAGCTTTCTTT | . | TRBJ1-1 | TRBV2 | .
CASRDLPGQGSYEQYF | TGTGCCAGCAGAGACTTGCCCGGACAGGGCTCCTACGAGCAGTACTTC | . | TRBJ2-7 | TRBV27 | TRBD1
CASSFGVTMNTEAFF | TGCGCCAGCAGCTTTGGAGTCACCATGAACACTGAAGCTTTCTTT | . | TRBJ1-1 | TRBV5-1 | .